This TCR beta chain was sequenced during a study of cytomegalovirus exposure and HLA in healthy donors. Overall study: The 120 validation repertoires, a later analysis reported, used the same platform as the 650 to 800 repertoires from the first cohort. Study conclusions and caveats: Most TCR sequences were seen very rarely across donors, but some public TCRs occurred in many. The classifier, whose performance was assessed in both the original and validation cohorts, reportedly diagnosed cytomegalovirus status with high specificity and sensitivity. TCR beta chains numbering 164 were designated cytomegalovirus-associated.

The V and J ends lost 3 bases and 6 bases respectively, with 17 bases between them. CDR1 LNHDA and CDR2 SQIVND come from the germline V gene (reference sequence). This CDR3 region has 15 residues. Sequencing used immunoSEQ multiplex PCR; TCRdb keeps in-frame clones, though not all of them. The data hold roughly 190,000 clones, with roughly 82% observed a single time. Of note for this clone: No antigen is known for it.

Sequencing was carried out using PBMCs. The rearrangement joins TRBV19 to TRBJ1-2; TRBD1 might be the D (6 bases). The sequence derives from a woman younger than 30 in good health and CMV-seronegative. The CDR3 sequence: CASSIGRGAVDGYTF. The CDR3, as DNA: TGTGCCAGTAGTATTGGGCGGGGGGCGGTTGATGGCTACACCTTC.